This is a list of T cell receptor beta chains from one sample in a study of CD8 T cells in Susac syndrome. Each CDR3 protein gets one entry after TCRdb re-called the immunoSEQ multiplex PCR reads with MiXCR. The sample shows about 52,000 distinct CDR3 sequences, 93% of them seen only once. The source material was CD8+ T cells from PBMCs. The receptors were gathered from a human donor with multiple sclerosis. The CDR3 runs from the conserved cysteine through the conserved F or W. The D gene is left open where the match is weak. Size is stated for part of the rows, as once, few or many counts, or as a class when the clone is expanded.

v_call,j_call,clone_size,cdr3_length,d_call,cdr3_aa,cdr3_nt
TRBV12-5,TRBJ1-5,once,14,.,CASGKQGLLQPQHF,TGTGCTAGTGGGAAGCAGGGGTTACTTCAGCCCCAGCATTTT
TRBV27,TRBJ2-7,few,12,.,CASSPSSYEQYF,TGTGCCAGCAGTCCCTCCTCCTACGAGCAGTACTTC
TRBV5-1,TRBJ2-5,once,14,.,CASSLGLNQETQYF,TGCGCCAGCAGCTTGGGACTTAACCAAGAGACCCAGTACTTC
TRBV4-1,TRBJ1-3,.,15,.,CASSQDRPSGNTIYF,TGCGCCAGCAGCCAAGATCGCCCTTCTGGAAACACCATATATTTT
TRBV4-2,TRBJ2-5,.,23,TRBD2,CASSHLTPGLAGGPRIHQETQYF,TGTGCCAGCAGCCACCTCACGCCGGGACTAGCGGGGGGGCCGAGGATTCACCAAGAGACCCAGTACTTC
TRBV5-1,TRBJ1-1,once,14,.,CASSLGDEDTEAFF,TGCGCCAGCAGCTTGGGGGACGAGGACACTGAAGCTTTCTTT
TRBV19,TRBJ1-2,.,9,.,CAPGTGYTF,TGTGCCCCAGGGACTGGCTACACCTTC
TRBV6-1,TRBJ2-6,.,17,.,CASSVGHPSSGANVLTF,TGTGCCAGCAGTGTGGGACATCCCTCCTCTGGGGCCAACGTCCTGACTTTC
TRBV29-1,TRBJ2-7,.,14,TRBD1,CSVVFEDRGYEQYF,TGCAGCGTAGTTTTTGAGGACAGGGGCTACGAGCAGTACTTC
TRBV4-3,TRBJ2-2,.,15,.,CANSQDRRGTGELFF,TGCGCCAACAGCCAAGATAGGCGGGGCACCGGGGAGCTGTTTTTT
TRBV5-6,TRBJ2-1,.,15,.,CASSLGSQPFGEQFF,TGTGCCAGCAGCTTGGGTTCCCAGCCGTTTGGCGAGCAGTTCTTC
TRBV4-1,TRBJ2-5,once,16,TRBD2,CASSQEERLAGGTQYF,TGCGCCAGCAGCCAAGAGGAAAGGCTAGCGGGGGGGACCCAGTACTTC
TRBV29-1,TRBJ1-2,.,15,.,CSVDGGWISTVGYTF,TGCAGCGTTGATGGCGGGTGGATCTCAACGGTTGGCTACACCTTC
TRBV28,TRBJ2-2,.,16,.,CASSLPDISNTGELFF,TGTGCCAGCAGTTTGCCCGACATATCGAACACCGGGGAGCTGTTTTTT
TRBV3-1,TRBJ2-1,.,17,.,CASSQAGHSSSYNEQFF,TGTGCCAGCAGCCAAGCTGGACACTCAAGCTCCTACAATGAGCAGTTCTTC
TRBV7-3,TRBJ2-1,.,17,.,CASSIGEGGGNYNEQFF,TGTGCCAGCAGCATAGGGGAGGGAGGGGGAAATTACAATGAGCAGTTCTTC
TRBV6-5,TRBJ1-2,.,14,.,CASRLATAFYGYTF,TGTGCCAGCAGACTCGCTACAGCTTTCTATGGCTACACCTTC
TRBV6-5,TRBJ2-3,.,15,TRBD1,CASSFTRGRTDTQYF,TGTGCCAGCAGTTTCACTAGGGGGCGGACAGATACGCAGTATTTT
TRBV7-9,TRBJ2-7,few,12,.,CASSFAAYEQYF,TGTGCCAGCAGCTTCGCGGCCTACGAGCAGTACTTC
TRBV7-6,TRBJ2-1,.,15,.,CASSLVQGINNEQFF,TGTGCCAGCAGCTTAGTGCAGGGGATAAACAATGAGCAGTTCTTC
TRBV4-1,TRBJ1-1,.,14,.,CASSQESRDTEAFF,TGCGCCAGCAGCCAAGAAAGCAGAGACACTGAAGCTTTCTTT
TRBV27,TRBJ2-1,.,12,.,CASTMGGAEQFF,TGTGCCAGCACCATGGGGGGCGCTGAGCAGTTCTTC
TRBV11-2,TRBJ1-1,once,15,.,CASTHLLSRGTEAFF,TGTGCCAGCACCCATTTATTAAGTCGCGGCACTGAAGCTTTCTTT
TRBV30,TRBJ1-5,.,15,TRBD1,CAWSEGQGARQPQHF,TGTGCCTGGAGTGAGGGACAGGGGGCTAGGCAGCCCCAGCATTTT
TRBV28,TRBJ2-7,.,16,TRBD1,CASSFVRGQGLLEQYF,TGTGCCAGCAGTTTCGTCCGAGGACAGGGCCTCCTCGAGCAGTACTTC
TRBV29-1,TRBJ2-7,few,13,.,CSGSEGLSYEQYF,TGCAGCGGGTCAGAAGGGCTCTCCTACGAGCAGTACTTC
TRBV20-1,TRBJ2-5,.,14,TRBD1,CSAMDRGRLETQYF,TGCAGTGCTATGGACAGGGGGCGCCTGGAGACCCAGTACTTC
TRBV3-1,TRBJ1-2,.,15,.,CASSPDRGFVDGYTF,TGTGCCAGCAGCCCAGATAGGGGGTTCGTCGATGGCTACACCTTC
TRBV20-1,TRBJ2-7,.,13,.,CSAVGTHSYEQYF,TGCAGCGCCGTGGGCACCCACTCCTACGAGCAGTACTTC
TRBV6-5,TRBJ1-1,.,14,.,CASSYTRSSAEAFF,TGTGCCAGCAGTTATACCAGGTCCAGCGCTGAAGCTTTCTTT
TRBV19,TRBJ2-1,.,14,TRBD1,CASSMDRYHNEQFF,TGTGCCAGTAGTATGGACAGGTATCATAATGAGCAGTTCTTC
TRBV19,TRBJ1-1,once,14,.,CASSKATSNTEAFF,TGTGCCAGTAGTAAAGCAACAAGCAACACTGAAGCTTTCTTT
TRBV6-5,TRBJ1-2,.,13,.,CASSKTVGYGYTF,TGTGCCAGCAGTAAAACCGTGGGCTATGGCTACACCTTC
TRBV11-3,TRBJ1-2,.,14,.,CARYPGGSDYGYTF,TGTGCCAGATACCCCGGAGGGTCGGACTATGGCTACACCTTC
TRBV10-3,TRBJ2-3,.,15,.,CAISESNRVPDTQYF,TGTGCCATCAGTGAGTCGAACAGGGTGCCAGATACGCAGTATTTT